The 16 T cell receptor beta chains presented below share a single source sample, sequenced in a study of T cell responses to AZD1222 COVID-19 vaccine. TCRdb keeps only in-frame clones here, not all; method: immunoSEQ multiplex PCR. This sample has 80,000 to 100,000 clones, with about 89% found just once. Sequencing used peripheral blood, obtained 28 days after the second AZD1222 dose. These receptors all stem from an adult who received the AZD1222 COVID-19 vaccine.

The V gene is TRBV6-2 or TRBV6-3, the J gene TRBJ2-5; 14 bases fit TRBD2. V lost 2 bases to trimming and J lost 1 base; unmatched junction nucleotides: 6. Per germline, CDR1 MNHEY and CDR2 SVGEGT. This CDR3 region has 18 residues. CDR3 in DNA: TGTGCCAGCAGTTACGGGGGACTAGCGGGGGTCTTCCAAGAGACCCAGTACTTC. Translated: CASSYGGLAGVFQETQYF.

The CDR3 DNA follows: TGTGCCAGCAGTACCGGGACTCAGAGCTCCTACGAGCAGTACTTC. This sequence encodes CASSTGTQSSYEQYF. The V and J genes are TRBV5-5 and TRBJ2-7; D may be TRBD2 (6 bases). The CDR3 totals 15 residues. The V end lost 5 bases, the J end lost 0 bases, and 15 bases lay between the germline ends. Germline assignment: CDR1 SGHKS and CDR2 YYEKEE (reference sequence).

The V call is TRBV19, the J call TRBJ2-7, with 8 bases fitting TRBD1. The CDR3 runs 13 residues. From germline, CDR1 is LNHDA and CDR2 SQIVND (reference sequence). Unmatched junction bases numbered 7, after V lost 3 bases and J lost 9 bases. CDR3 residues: CASSIGQGGVQYF. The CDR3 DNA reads TGTGCCAGTAGTATCGGACAGGGCGGCGTGCAGTACTTC.

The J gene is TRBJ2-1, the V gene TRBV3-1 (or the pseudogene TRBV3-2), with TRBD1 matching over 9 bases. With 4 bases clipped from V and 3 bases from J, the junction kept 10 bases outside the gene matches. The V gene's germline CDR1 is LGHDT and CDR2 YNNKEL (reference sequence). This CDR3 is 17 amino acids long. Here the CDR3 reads CASSPPGTGRLYNEQFF. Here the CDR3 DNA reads TGTGCCAGCAGCCCCCCCGGGACAGGGAGACTCTACAATGAGCAGTTCTTC.

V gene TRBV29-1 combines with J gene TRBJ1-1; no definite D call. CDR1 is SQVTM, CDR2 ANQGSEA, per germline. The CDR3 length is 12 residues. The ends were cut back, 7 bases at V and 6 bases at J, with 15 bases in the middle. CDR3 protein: CSALASPPEAFF. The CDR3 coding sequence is TGCAGCGCCCTGGCCTCGCCCCCTGAAGCTTTCTTT.

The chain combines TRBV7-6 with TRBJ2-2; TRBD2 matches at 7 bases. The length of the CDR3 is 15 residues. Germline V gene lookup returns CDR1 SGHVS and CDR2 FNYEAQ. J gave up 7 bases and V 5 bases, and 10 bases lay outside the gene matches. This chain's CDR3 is CASSNDPGGSGELFF. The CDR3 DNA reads TGTGCCAGCAGCAATGATCCCGGGGGGAGCGGGGAGCTGTTTTTT.

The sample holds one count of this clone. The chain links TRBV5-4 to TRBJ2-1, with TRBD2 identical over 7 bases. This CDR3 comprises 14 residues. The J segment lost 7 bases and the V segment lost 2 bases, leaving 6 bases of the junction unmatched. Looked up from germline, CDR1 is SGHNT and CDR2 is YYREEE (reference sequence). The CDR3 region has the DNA TGTGCCAGCAGCTTTGGGGACGGGGGGAATGAGCAGTTCTTC. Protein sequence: CASSFGDGGNEQFF.

CDR3 nucleotide sequence: TGTGCCAGCAGGGGACAGGGGCTCCATGGCTACACCTTC. Its translation: CASRGQGLHGYTF. The chain has TRBV27 and TRBJ1-2; 10 bases fit TRBD1. With V trimmed by 6 bases and J by 6 bases, 4 bases remained unmatched. This CDR3 contains 13 residues. CDR1 MNHEY and CDR2 SMNVEV come from the germline V gene (reference sequence).

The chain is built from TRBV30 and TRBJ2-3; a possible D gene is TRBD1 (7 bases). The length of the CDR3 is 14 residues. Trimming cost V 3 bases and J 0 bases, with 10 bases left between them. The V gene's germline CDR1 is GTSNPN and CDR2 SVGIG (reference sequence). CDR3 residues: CAWRTGTSTDTQYF. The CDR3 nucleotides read TGTGCCTGGAGGACAGGGACTAGCACAGATACGCAGTATTTT.

CDR3 residues: CASSLVSANTGELFF. The CDR3 DNA reads TGTGCCAGCAGCTTGGTATCAGCGAACACCGGGGAGCTGTTTTTT. The chain links TRBV5-4 to TRBJ2-2; D gene unclear. The CDR3 covers 15 residues. Trimming removed 0 bases from V and 0 bases from J, with 6 bases in between. Germline V lookup: CDR1 SGHNT, CDR2 YYREEE (reference sequence). Supplemented by reference TRBV5-4 and TRBJ2-2, the full variable domain reads ETGVTQSPTHLIKTRGQQVTLRCSSQSGHNTVSWYQQALGQGPQFIFQYYREEENGRGNFPPRFSGLQFPNYSSELNVNALELDDSALYLCASSLVSANTGELFFGEGSRLTVL.

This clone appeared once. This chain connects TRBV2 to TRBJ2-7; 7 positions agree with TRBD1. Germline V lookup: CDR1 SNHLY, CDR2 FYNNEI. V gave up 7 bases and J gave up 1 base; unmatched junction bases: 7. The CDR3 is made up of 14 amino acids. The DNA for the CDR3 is TGTGCCAGCAACCCCAGGGGACAGTCCTACGAGCAGTACTTC. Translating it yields CASNPRGQSYEQYF.

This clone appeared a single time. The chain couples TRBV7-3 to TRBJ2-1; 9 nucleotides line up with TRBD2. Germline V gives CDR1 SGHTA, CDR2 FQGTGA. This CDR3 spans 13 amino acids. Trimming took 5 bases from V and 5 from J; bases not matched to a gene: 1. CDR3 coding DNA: TGTGCCAGCAGCAGGACTAGCGACAATGAGCAGTTCTTC. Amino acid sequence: CASSRTSDNEQFF.

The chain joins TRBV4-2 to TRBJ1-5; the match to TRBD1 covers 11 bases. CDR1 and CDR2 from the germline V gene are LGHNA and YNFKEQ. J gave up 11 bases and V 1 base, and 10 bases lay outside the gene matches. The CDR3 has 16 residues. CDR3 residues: CASSQVAGQGAKAQHF. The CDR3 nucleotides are TGTGCCAGCAGCCAAGTAGCTGGACAGGGGGCCAAGGCCCAGCATTTT.

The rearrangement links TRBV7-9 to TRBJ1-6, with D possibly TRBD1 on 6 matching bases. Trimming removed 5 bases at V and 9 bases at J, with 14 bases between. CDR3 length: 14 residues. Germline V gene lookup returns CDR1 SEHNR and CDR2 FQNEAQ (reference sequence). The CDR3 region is CASSQQGIGSPLHF. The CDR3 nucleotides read TGTGCCAGCAGCCAACAGGGAATTGGTTCACCCCTCCACTTT.

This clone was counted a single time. DNA for the CDR3: TGTGCCAGCAGCTTAGGGGGGACAGGGGATGAAAAACTGTTTTTT. Translation: CASSLGGTGDEKLFF. This chain connects TRBV7-7 to TRBJ1-4; TRBD1 aligns across 10 bases. This CDR3 region has 15 residues. CDR1 is SSHAT and CDR2 is FNYEAQ in the germline V gene (reference sequence). V shed 1 base, J shed 6 bases, and the junction held 2 bases outside the gene matches.

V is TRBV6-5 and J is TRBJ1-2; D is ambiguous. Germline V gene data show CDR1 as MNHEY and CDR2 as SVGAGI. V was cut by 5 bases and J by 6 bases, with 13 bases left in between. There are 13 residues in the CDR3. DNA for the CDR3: TGTGCCAGCAGTCCCCTCGGACGGAATGGCTACACCTTC. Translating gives CASSPLGRNGYTF.